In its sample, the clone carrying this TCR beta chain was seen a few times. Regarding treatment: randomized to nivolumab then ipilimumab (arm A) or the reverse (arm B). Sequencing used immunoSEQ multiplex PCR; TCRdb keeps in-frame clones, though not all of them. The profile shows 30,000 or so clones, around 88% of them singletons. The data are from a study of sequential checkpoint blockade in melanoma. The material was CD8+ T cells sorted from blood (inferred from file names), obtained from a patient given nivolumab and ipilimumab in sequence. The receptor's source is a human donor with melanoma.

CDR3: CARPREGTRTDTQYF. In DNA form, the CDR3 reads TGTGCCCGCCCCCGGGAGGGGACCCGCACAGATACGCAGTATTTT. The V gene is TRBV2, the J gene TRBJ2-3, with TRBD2 matching 8 bases. After removal of 11 bases from V and 1 base from J, the junction contained 11 bases not matched to a gene. The CDR3 length is 15 residues. Germline lookup yields CDR1 SNHLY and CDR2 FYNNEI.